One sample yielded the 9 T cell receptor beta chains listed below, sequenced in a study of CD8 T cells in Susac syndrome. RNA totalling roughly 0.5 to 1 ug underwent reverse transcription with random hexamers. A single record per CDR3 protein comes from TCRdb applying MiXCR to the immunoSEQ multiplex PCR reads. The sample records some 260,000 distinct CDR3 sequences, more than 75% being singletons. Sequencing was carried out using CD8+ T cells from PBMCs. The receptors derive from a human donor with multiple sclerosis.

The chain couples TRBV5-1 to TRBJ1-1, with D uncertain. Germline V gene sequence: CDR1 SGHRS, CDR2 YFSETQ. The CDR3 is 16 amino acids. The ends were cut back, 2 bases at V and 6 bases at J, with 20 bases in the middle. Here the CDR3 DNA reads TGCGCCAGCAGCTTCTCGTCGGTGGGCCAGGCCTCTGAAGCTTTCTTT. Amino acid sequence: CASSFSSVGQASEAFF.

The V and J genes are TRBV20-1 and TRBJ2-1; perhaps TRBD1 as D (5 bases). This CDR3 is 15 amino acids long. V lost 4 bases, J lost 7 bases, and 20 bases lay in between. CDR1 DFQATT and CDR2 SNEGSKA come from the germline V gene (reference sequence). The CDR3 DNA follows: TGCAGTGCTAACCGACAGAAGTTGATGACAAATGAGCAGTTCTTC. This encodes CSANRQKLMTNEQFF.

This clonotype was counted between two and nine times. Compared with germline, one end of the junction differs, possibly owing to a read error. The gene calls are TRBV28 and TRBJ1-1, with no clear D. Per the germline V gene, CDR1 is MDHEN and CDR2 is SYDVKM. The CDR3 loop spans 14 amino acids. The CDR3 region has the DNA TGTGCCAGCAGTATTATGAGCACCAGCACTGAGGCTTTCTTT. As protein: CASSIMSTSTEAFF. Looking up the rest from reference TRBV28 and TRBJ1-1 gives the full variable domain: DVKVTQSSRYLVKRTGEKVFLECVQDMDHENMFWYRQDPGLGLRLIYFSYDVKMKEKGDIPEGYSVSREKKERFSLILESASTNQTSMYLCASSIMSTSTEAFFGQGTRLTVV.

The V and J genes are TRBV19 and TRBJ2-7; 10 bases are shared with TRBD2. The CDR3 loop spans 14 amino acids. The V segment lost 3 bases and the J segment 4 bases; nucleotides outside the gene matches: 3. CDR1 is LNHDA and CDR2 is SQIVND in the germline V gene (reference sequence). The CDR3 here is CASSILAGAYEQYF. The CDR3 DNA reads TGTGCCAGTAGTATCCTAGCGGGAGCGTACGAGCAGTACTTC.

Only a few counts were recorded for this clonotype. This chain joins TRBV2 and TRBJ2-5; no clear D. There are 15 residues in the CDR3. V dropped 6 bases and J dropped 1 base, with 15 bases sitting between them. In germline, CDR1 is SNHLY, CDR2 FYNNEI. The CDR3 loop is CASSIPDRGQETQYF. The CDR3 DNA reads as TGTGCCAGCAGCATACCGGACCGAGGCCAAGAGACCCAGTACTTC.

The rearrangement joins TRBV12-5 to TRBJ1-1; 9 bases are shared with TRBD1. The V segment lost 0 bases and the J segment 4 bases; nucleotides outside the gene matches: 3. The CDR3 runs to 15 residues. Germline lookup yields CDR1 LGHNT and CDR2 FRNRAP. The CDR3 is CASGLVGDRVTEAFF. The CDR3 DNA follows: TGTGCTAGTGGTTTGGTAGGGGACAGGGTCACTGAAGCTTTCTTT.

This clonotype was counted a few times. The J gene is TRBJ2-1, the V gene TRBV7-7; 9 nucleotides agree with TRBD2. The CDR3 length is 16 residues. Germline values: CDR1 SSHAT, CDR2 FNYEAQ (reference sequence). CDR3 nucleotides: TGTGCTAGTAGCTTAGGTCGCGGGAGGGGATACAATGAGCAGTTCTTC. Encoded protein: CASSLGRGRGYNEQFF.

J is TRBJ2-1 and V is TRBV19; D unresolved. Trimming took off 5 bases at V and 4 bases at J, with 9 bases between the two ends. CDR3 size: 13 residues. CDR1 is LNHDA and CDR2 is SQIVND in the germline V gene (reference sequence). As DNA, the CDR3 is TGTGCCAGTAGTTCGTCTCCTTACAATGAGCAGTTCTTC. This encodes CASSSSPYNEQFF.

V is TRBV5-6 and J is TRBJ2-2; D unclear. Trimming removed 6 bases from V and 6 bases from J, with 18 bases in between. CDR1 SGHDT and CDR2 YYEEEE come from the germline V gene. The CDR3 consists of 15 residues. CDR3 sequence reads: CASKGEGSSAGELFF. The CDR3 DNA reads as TGTGCCAGCAAGGGTGAAGGTTCGTCGGCCGGGGAGCTGTTTTTT.